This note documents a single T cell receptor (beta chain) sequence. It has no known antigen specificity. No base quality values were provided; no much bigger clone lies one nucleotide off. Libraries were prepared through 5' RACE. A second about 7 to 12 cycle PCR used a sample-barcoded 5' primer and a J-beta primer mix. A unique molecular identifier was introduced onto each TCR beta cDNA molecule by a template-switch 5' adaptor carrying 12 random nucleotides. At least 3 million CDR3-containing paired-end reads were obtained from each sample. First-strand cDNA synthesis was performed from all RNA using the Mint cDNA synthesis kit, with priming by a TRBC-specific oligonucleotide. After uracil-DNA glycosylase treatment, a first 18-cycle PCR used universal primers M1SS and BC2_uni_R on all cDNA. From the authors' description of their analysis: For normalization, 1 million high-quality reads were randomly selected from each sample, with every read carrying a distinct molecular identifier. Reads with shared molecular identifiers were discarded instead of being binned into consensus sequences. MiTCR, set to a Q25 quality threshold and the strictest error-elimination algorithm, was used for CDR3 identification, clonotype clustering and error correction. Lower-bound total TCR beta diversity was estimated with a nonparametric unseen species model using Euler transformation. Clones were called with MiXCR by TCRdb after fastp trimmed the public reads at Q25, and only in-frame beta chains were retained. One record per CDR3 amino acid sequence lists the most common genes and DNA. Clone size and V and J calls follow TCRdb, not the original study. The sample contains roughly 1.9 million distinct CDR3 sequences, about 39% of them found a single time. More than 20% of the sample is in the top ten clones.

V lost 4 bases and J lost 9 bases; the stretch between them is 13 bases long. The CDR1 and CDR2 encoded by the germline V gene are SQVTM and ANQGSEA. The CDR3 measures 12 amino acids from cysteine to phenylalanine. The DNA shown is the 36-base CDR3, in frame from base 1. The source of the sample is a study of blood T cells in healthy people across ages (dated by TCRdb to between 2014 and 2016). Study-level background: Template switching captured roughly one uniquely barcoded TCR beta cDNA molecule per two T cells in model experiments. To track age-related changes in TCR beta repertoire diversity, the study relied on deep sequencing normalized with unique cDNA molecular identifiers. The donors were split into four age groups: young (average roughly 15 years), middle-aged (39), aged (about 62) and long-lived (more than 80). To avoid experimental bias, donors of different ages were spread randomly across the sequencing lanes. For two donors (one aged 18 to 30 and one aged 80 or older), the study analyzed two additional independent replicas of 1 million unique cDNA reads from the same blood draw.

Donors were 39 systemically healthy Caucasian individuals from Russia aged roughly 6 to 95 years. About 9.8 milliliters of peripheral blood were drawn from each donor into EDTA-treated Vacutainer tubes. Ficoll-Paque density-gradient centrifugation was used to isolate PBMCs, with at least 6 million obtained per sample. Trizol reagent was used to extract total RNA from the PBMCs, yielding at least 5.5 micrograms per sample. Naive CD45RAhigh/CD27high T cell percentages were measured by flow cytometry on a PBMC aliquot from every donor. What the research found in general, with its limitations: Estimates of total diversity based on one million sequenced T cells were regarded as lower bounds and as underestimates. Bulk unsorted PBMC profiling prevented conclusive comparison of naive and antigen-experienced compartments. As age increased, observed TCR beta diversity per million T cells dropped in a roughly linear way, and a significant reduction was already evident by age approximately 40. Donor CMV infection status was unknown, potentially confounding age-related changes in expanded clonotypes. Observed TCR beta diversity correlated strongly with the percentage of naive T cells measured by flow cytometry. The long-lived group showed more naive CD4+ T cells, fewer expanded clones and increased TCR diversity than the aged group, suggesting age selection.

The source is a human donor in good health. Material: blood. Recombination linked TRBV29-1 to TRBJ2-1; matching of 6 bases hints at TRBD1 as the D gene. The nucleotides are TGCAGCGTTGGTCAGGGGTCGATTGAGCAGTTCTTC. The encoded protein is CSVGQGSIEQFF.